The next 22 T cell receptor beta chains were all read from a single sample in a study of beta chain features in type 1 diabetes. Sequencing targeted expressed TCRB transcripts, as all isolated RNA had been reverse transcribed. TCRdb keeps only in-frame clones here, not all; method: immunoSEQ multiplex PCR. The table has 130,000 to 150,000 clones, roughly 7.2% seen once. The specimen sequenced was central memory CD4+ T cells from blood. The receptors come from a young woman in good health.

This clone was found many times. The chain carries TRBV4-3 and TRBJ2-2; D is possibly TRBD1 (5 bases). The CDR3 is made up of 14 amino acids. Germline V gene data show CDR1 as LGHNA and CDR2 as YSLEER. The V end lost 5 bases, the J end lost 2 bases, and 9 bases lay between the germline ends. CDR3 sequence (DNA): TGCGCCAGCAGCTCGACAGACAACACCGGGGAGCTGTTTTTT. Protein sequence: CASSSTDNTGELFF.

The rearrangement uses TRBV7-9 and TRBJ2-7, with 11 bases fitting TRBD1. The germline gives CDR1 SEHNR, CDR2 FQNEAQ (reference sequence). V dropped 6 bases and J dropped 3; count of bases not matched to a gene: 4. CDR3 length equals 14 residues. CDR3 DNA: TGTGCCAGCAGTTTGGGACAGGGGGTCTACGAGCAGTACTTC. Protein sequence: CASSLGQGVYEQYF. Looking up the rest from reference TRBV7-9 and TRBJ2-7 gives the full variable domain: DTGVSQNPRHKITKRGQNVTFRCDPISEHNRLYWYRQTLGQGPEFLTYFQNEAQLEKSRLLSDRFSAERPKGSFSTLEIQRTEQGDSAMYLCASSLGQGVYEQYFGPGTRLTVT.

This clone was picked up a small number of times. The chain joins TRBV5-6 to TRBJ2-4, with 8 bases that match TRBD1. CDR3 length: 16 residues. The germline CDR1 and CDR2 sequences are SGHDT and YYEEEE. V dropped 4 bases and J dropped 1; count of bases not matched to a gene: 7. The chain's CDR3 is CASSPQGAKAKNIQYF. The CDR3 DNA reads as TGTGCCAGCAGCCCCCAGGGGGCTAAGGCCAAAAACATTCAGTACTTC.

This sequence joins TRBV27 and TRBJ2-5; D is possibly TRBD2 (6 bases). Germline CDR1 is MNHEY and CDR2 is SMNVEV (reference sequence). CDR3 length: 12 amino acids. With 6 bases removed from V and 7 bases from J, the gap between germline ends came to 12 bases. The CDR3 sequence: CASSKLRGTQYF. In DNA form, the CDR3 reads TGTGCCAGCAGCAAATTGCGGGGGACCCAGTACTTC.

This clone turned up a few times. The chain recombines TRBV5-1 with TRBJ1-4; TRBD1 is a possible D gene (6 bases). Germline V gene data show CDR1 as SGHRS and CDR2 as YFSETQ. The CDR3 totals 15 residues. V lost 4 bases and J lost 4, with 14 bases in between. CDR3 region: CASSPEGQINEKLFF. In DNA, the CDR3 is TGCGCCAGCAGCCCGGAAGGACAGATTAATGAAAAACTGTTTTTT.

This clone appeared a few times. The rearrangement joins TRBV5-8 to TRBJ2-3; 7 nucleotides match TRBD2. The CDR3 has 16 amino acids. The germline V gene encodes CDR1 SGHTS and CDR2 YDEGEE. Germline trimming cut 1 base from V and 1 base from J; bases unmatched to any gene: 6. The DNA for the CDR3 is TGTGCCAGCAGCTTGAGCCTTGCGGGGGGCACAGATACGCAGTATTTT. Residues: CASSLSLAGGTDTQYF.

V usage is TRBV7-2 and J usage is TRBJ2-7, with TRBD1 identical over 8 bases. The CDR3 has 14 residues. J gave up 3 bases and V 6 bases, and 7 bases lay outside the gene matches. CDR1 is SGHTA and CDR2 is FQGNSA in the germline V gene. The CDR3: CASSSQGGSYEQYF. In DNA, the CDR3 is TGTGCCAGCAGTTCACAGGGGGGTAGCTACGAGCAGTACTTC.

This clone was found a few times. This chain joins TRBV7-2 and TRBJ2-7, with 8 bases identical to TRBD2. V gave up 1 base and J gave up 2 bases; unmatched junction bases: 4. Germline values: CDR1 SGHTA, CDR2 FQGNSA. The CDR3 has 15 residues. CDR3 in amino acids: CASSLERGKTYEQYF. DNA of the CDR3: TGTGCCAGCAGCTTAGAGCGGGGGAAGACCTACGAGCAGTACTTC.

The chain combines TRBV6-1 with TRBJ1-2; 8 nucleotides match TRBD1. The V gene's germline CDR1 is MNHNS and CDR2 SASEGT. V was clipped by 8 bases and J by 4 bases; unmatched bases: 6. This CDR3 has 13 amino acids. The CDR3, as DNA: TGTGCCAGCGGGACAGGAACGACCTATGGCTACACCTTC. Translation gives CASGTGTTYGYTF.

This chain connects TRBV6-1 to TRBJ2-4; D may be TRBD1 (6 bases). Germline V CDR1 and CDR2: MNHNS, SASEGT. Trimming cost V 2 bases and J 1 base, with 9 bases left between them. The CDR3 is 15 residues long. This chain's CDR3 is CASSERTGAKNIQYF. The CDR3, as DNA: TGTGCCAGCAGTGAACGCACAGGGGCCAAAAACATTCAGTACTTC.

The chain combines TRBV7-3 with TRBJ2-3, with 14 bases identical to TRBD2. The V gene end was trimmed by 4 bases and the J gene end by 0 bases; junction bases not matched to a gene: 6. The CDR3 length is 18 residues. Germline assignment: CDR1 SGHTA and CDR2 FQGTGA. DNA of the CDR3: TGTGCCAGCAGCTCCGGGACTAGCGGGGGAGTTAGCACAGATACGCAGTATTTT. Translated, it gives CASSSGTSGGVSTDTQYF.

This clone showed up just a few times. The V and J genes are TRBV19 and TRBJ1-2, with 7 bases lining up with TRBD1. The junction had 8 bases not matched to a gene; V was cut back by 6 bases and J by 10 bases. The CDR3 totals 12 residues. Per germline, CDR1 LNHDA and CDR2 SQIVND (reference sequence). CDR3 sequence: CASRDGQEPYTF. CDR3 DNA: TGTGCCAGTAGAGATGGACAGGAACCCTACACCTTC. The whole variable domain, remainder taken from reference TRBV19 and TRBJ1-2, is DGGITQSPKYLFRKEGQNVTLSCEQNLNHDAMYWYRQDPGQGLRLIYYSQIVNDFQKGDIAEGYSVSREKKESFPLTVTSAQKNPTAFYLCASRDGQEPYTFGSGTRLTVV.

This clone came up a few times. The chain uses TRBV7-2 and TRBJ2-5; D is possibly TRBD2 (5 bases). There are 15 residues in the CDR3. Germline CDR1 is SGHTA and CDR2 is FQGNSA. V lost 5 bases and J 7 bases, leaving 20 bases between the germline ends. The DNA for the CDR3 is TGTGCCAGCAGCCCCGTGGGAGAGGGCCGGTCGACCCAGTACTTC. This translates into CASSPVGEGRSTQYF. Full variable domain (remainder filled in from reference TRBV7-2 and TRBJ2-5): GAGVSQSPSNKVTEKGKDVELRCDPISGHTALYWYRQSLGQGLEFLIYFQGNSAPDKSGLPSDRFSAERTGGSVSTLTIQRTQQEDSAVYLCASSPVGEGRSTQYFGPGTRLLVL.

This clone has at least ten counts. The rearrangement joins TRBV19 to TRBJ2-1; the match to TRBD2 covers 11 bases. The germline V gene has CDR1 LNHDA and CDR2 SQIVND (reference sequence). The CDR3 is made up of 15 amino acids. The trim removed 7 bases at V and 5 bases at J, leaving 7 bases unmatched. The CDR3 DNA follows: TGTGCCAGTACCATTAGCGGGAGGGCAGACAATGAGCAGTTCTTC. This codes for CASTISGRADNEQFF.

In DNA, the CDR3 is TGTGCCAGCTCGCCGACAGAGAACTATGGCTACACCTTC. It specifies CASSPTENYGYTF. The gene calls are TRBV18 and TRBJ1-2; D may be TRBD1 (5 bases). Germline CDR1 and CDR2: KGHSH and LQKENI. V was pared by 6 bases and J by 2 bases, with 10 bases between. The CDR3 sequence is 13 residues long.

This clone was picked up a small number of times. The chain recombines TRBV18 with TRBJ2-1, with 9 nucleotides matching TRBD2. This CDR3 comprises 16 residues. V lost 0 bases to trimming and J lost 7 bases; unmatched junction nucleotides: 7. Germline CDR1 is KGHSH and CDR2 is LQKENI. The chain's CDR3 is CASSPPISGSGNEQFF. The CDR3 region has the DNA TGTGCCAGCTCACCACCGATTAGCGGGAGCGGAAATGAGCAGTTCTTC.

This rearrangement joins TRBV27 to TRBJ2-3; TRBD2 agrees at 13 bases. CDR1 is MNHEY and CDR2 is SMNVEV in the germline V gene (reference sequence). CDR3 length equals 16 residues. V dropped 4 bases and J dropped 5; count of bases not matched to a gene: 6. The DNA for the CDR3 is TGTGCCAGCAGTTCCACTAGCGGGAGGGCCTTAGATACGCAGTATTTT. It is translated as CASSSTSGRALDTQYF.

The rearrangement joins TRBV7-9 to TRBJ2-7; 7 bases are shared with TRBD2. V was clipped by 2 bases and J by 1 base; unmatched bases: 14. The CDR3 consists of 18 residues. The V gene's germline CDR1 is SEHNR and CDR2 FQNEAQ (reference sequence). CDR3 in DNA: TGTGCCAGCAGCTTATCGGGAACTTCTAGCGGATTATCCTACGAGCAGTACTTC. Translation gives CASSLSGTSSGLSYEQYF. Full variable domain (rest looked up from reference TRBV7-9 and TRBJ2-7): DTGVSQNPRHKITKRGQNVTFRCDPISEHNRLYWYRQTLGQGPEFLTYFQNEAQLEKSRLLSDRFSAERPKGSFSTLEIQRTEQGDSAMYLCASSLSGTSSGLSYEQYFGPGTRLTVT.

This clone was seen a few times. The J gene is TRBJ2-7, the V gene TRBV28, with 7 positions matching TRBD2. This CDR3 is 17 amino acids long. Germline-derived CDR1 and CDR2 are MDHEN and SYDVKM. V lost 4 bases to trimming and J lost 0 bases; unmatched junction nucleotides: 12. CDR3 protein: CASSSASAGLFSYEQYF. As DNA, the CDR3 is TGTGCCAGCAGTTCAGCCAGCGCGGGACTATTCTCCTACGAGCAGTACTTC.

This clone was observed a few times. This chain uses TRBV21-1 with TRBJ1-5; the DNA was not used to check the table's D call, TRBD1. TRBV21-1 represents a pseudogene. This CDR3 comprises 14 residues. This chain's CDR3 is CASSPGQGHQPQHF. DNA for the CDR3: TGTGCCAGCAGCCCGGGGCAGGGGCATCAGCCCCAGCATTTT.

The V and J genes are TRBV5-1 and TRBJ2-5; D call uncertain. V lost 0 bases and J 5 bases, leaving 8 bases between the germline ends. The germline V gene encodes CDR1 SGHRS and CDR2 YFSETQ. The CDR3 contains 13 residues. The CDR3 DNA reads as TGCGCCAGCAGCTTGGGGGTCGGGGAGACCCAGTACTTC. Amino acid sequence: CASSLGVGETQYF.

The V gene is TRBV7-3, the J gene TRBJ2-1, with D tentatively TRBD2 (5 bases). Germline CDR1 and CDR2: SGHTA and FQGTGA. This CDR3 contains 13 residues. V was trimmed by 4 bases and J by 5 bases, leaving 9 bases between them. CDR3 sequence: CASSSAVDNEQFF. DNA for the CDR3: TGTGCCAGCAGCTCAGCGGTCGACAATGAGCAGTTCTTC.